This T cell receptor beta chain stems from a study of T-cell reconstitution after alpha-beta-depleted transplantation in children. This clonotype has a handful of counts. Germline V gene lookup returns CDR1 SGHTA and CDR2 FQGTGA. Trimming left V 1 base short and J 6 bases short, with 6 bases between. The CDR3 loop spans 13 amino acids. As it was prepared, the TCRbeta library received unique molecular identifiers. TCRdb called the PCR reads again in MiXCR, with one record for every CDR3 protein. In the table there are some 500,000 distinct CDR3 sequences, approximately 32% of which are singletons. J is TRBJ2-2 and V is TRBV7-3, with D tentatively TRBD1 (6 bases). The sample here was PBMCs from the stem cell graft donor, taken from the stem cell graft. The sequence derives from a human donor who donated a stem cell graft to a child with aplastic anemia. DNA for the CDR3: TGTGCCAGCAGCTTAAAGGGGGCCGGGGAGCTGTTTTTT. This codes for CASSLKGAGELFF.